This passage covers 7 T cell receptor beta chains from one sample sequenced in a study of T cell repertoires in cytomegalovirus infection. Their specific antigens are unknown. TCRdb called the reads again in MiXCR, with one record for every CDR3 protein. This table holds around 340,000 distinct CDR3 sequences, almost 30% found once. The sequences come from cultured PBMCs, collected from culture after CMV antigen stimulation. The receptor set was obtained from a human donor in good health (CMV status not recorded). Some clones in this sample may be carry-over from other donors' samples.

This clonotype was seen at least ten times. The V call is TRBV7-2, the J call TRBJ1-1; weak D call: TRBD1 (5 bases). V lost 4 bases and J lost 4, with 16 bases in between. CDR3 size: 15 residues. Germline V lookup: CDR1 SGHTA, CDR2 FQGNSA. CDR3 loop: CASSSGTQWITEAFF. Here the CDR3 DNA reads TGTGCCAGCAGCTCAGGGACTCAATGGATCACTGAAGCTTTCTTT.

V is TRBV29-1 and J is TRBJ2-7, with D possibly matching TRBD1 (5 bases). V was shortened by 6 bases and J by 2 bases, with 8 bases between the two germline ends. Germline CDR1 SQVTM, CDR2 ANQGSEA. CDR3 size: 11 residues. As DNA, the CDR3 is TGCAGCGTGGACATAGCCTACGAGCAGTACTTC. This translates into CSVDIAYEQYF.

This clonotype was picked up a small number of times. CDR3 sequence (DNA): TGTGCCAGCAGCGTAGCGGGGCCCTTCTACGAGCAGTACTTC. Translation gives CASSVAGPFYEQYF. The gene calls are TRBV28 and TRBJ2-7; 8 bases are shared with TRBD2. Germline CDR1 is MDHEN and CDR2 is SYDVKM. The CDR3 has 14 amino acids. The J segment lost 3 bases and the V segment lost 6 bases, leaving 7 bases of the junction unmatched.

The sample holds a few counts of this clonotype. The DNA for the CDR3 is TGCGCCAGCAGCTTGGAATGGGGTGGGCAAGAGACCCAGTACTTC. Its protein is CASSLEWGGQETQYF. The chain joins TRBV5-1 to TRBJ2-5; no reliable D call. This CDR3 comprises 15 residues. Deletions cut 0 bases from V and 2 bases from J, with 11 bases between. Germline V gives CDR1 SGHRS, CDR2 YFSETQ.

The chain combines TRBV7-3 with TRBJ1-6; a possible D gene is TRBD1 (6 bases). Trimming removed 2 bases from V and 4 bases from J, with 18 bases in between. The CDR3 covers 18 residues. The V gene's germline CDR1 is SGHTA and CDR2 FQGTGA. CDR3 region: CASSLGGTGTMYNSPLHF. The DNA of the CDR3 is TGTGCCAGCAGCTTAGGGGGCACAGGGACGATGTATAATTCACCCCTCCACTTT. The entire variable domain, with the rest obtained from reference TRBV7-3 and TRBJ1-6, is as follows: GAGVSQTPSNKVTEKGKYVELRCDPISGHTALYWYRQSLGQGPEFLIYFQGTGAADDSGLPNDRFFAVRPEGSVSTLKIQRTERGDSAVYLCASSLGGTGTMYNSPLHFGNGTRLTVT.

This chain links TRBV4-2 with TRBJ2-2, with D hard to call. The V end lost 1 base, the J end lost 2 bases, and 8 bases lay between the germline ends. The CDR3 runs to 15 residues. Germline assignment: CDR1 LGHNA and CDR2 YNFKEQ. The CDR3 spells CASSQVELNTGELFF. CDR3 sequence (DNA): TGTGCCAGCAGCCAAGTAGAACTCAACACCGGGGAGCTGTTTTTT.

The chain employs TRBV6-1 and TRBJ1-2; D may be TRBD1 (6 bases). From germline, CDR1 is MNHNS and CDR2 SASEGT. This CDR3 region has 17 residues. Deletions cut 6 bases from V and 1 base from J, with 21 bases between. In nucleotides, the CDR3 is TGTGCCAGCAGGGACACAGGGTCGCCTAGGGGTAACTATGGCTACACCTTC. It translates to CASRDTGSPRGNYGYTF.